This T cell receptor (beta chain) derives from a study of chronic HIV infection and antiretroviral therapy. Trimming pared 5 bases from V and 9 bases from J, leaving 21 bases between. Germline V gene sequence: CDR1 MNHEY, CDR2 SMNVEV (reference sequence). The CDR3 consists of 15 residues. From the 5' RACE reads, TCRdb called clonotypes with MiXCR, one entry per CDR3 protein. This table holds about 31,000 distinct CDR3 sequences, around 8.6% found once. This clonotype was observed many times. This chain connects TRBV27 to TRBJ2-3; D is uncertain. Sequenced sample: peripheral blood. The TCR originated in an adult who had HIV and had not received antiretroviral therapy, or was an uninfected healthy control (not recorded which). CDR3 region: CASSQNPSLPGTQYF. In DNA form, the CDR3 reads TGTGCCAGCAGTCAAAACCCAAGCCTTCCAGGAACGCAGTATTTT.